A selection of T cell receptor beta chains follows, all from one sample in a study of blood T cell repertoires in COVID-19. Sequenced by immunoSEQ multiplex PCR; TCRdb stores in-frame clones only, minus some. The sample consists of roughly 290,000 clones, approximately 85% of them appearing once. Sequenced: PBMCs or T cells enriched from blood (not recorded which). All receptors derive from a man aged 25-40 years who had recovered from COVID-19. Each CDR3 is given with its conserved first and last residue. A D gene is named only where the DNA matches it firmly. A clone size is listed for some rows: how often the clone was seen (once, few, many), or a class if it is expanded.

CAISEVGQGAFF	TGTGCCATCAGTGAGGTCGGTCAGGGAGCTTTCTTT	NA	NA	TRBV10-3	TRBJ1-1
CASSYYGQGAWTEAFF	TGTGCCAGCAGTTACTATGGACAGGGGGCGTGGACTGAAGCTTTCTTT	TRBD1	few	TRBV6-5	TRBJ1-1
CASSLGGKIQYF	TGTGCCAGCAGTTTGGGGGGTAAGATTCAGTACTTC	NA	NA	TRBV12-3/TRBV12-4	TRBJ2-4
CASSFYDYGYTF	TGTGCCAGCAGTTTCTATGACTATGGCTACACCTTC	NA	NA	TRBV12-3/TRBV12-4	TRBJ1-2
CASAQKVDTGELFF	TGTGCCAGTGCACAGAAAGTCGACACCGGGGAGCTGTTTTTT	NA	NA	TRBV6-5	TRBJ2-2
CASSSGSSTQYF	TGTGCCAGCAGCTCAGGGTCGTCGACCCAGTACTTC	NA	NA	TRBV5-6	TRBJ2-5
CASSDSLAGETQYF	TGTGCCAGCAGTGACTCACTAGCGGGGGAGACCCAGTACTTC	TRBD2	NA	TRBV6-4	TRBJ2-5
CASSITGGSSPLHF	TGTGCCAGTAGTATTACAGGGGGCAGTTCACCCCTCCACTTT	TRBD1	NA	TRBV19	TRBJ1-6
CASSQGTVGETQYF	TGCGCCAGCAGCCAAGGGACAGTTGGGGAGACCCAGTACTTC	TRBD1	NA	TRBV5-1	TRBJ2-5
CATNQSPGSFHGYTF	TGTGCCACAAACCAATCACCAGGTAGTTTCCATGGCTACACCTTC	NA	NA	TRBV6-5	TRBJ1-2
CASSHRVNTEAFF	TGTGCCAGCAGTCACAGGGTGAACACTGAAGCTTTCTTT	NA	NA	TRBV6-2/TRBV6-3	TRBJ1-1
CASRRQSPNYGYTF	TGTGCCAGCAGACGACAGAGTCCTAACTATGGCTACACCTTC	NA	NA	TRBV2	TRBJ1-2
CASSLWTGLFVSPLHF	TGCGCCAGCAGCTTGTGGACAGGGTTGTTTGTGTCACCCCTCCACTTT	TRBD1	NA	TRBV5-1	TRBJ1-6
CASSQLSQGSGYTF	TGTGCCAGCAGCCAACTTTCACAGGGATCTGGCTACACCTTC	NA	NA	TRBV3-1/TRBV3-2	TRBJ1-2
CASSQGGGENIQYF	TGCGCCAGCAGCCAAGGGGGCGGAGAAAACATTCAGTACTTC	NA	few	TRBV4-1	TRBJ2-4
CASSEVERDTEAFF	TGTGCCAGCAGTGAAGTGGAGAGGGACACTGAAGCTTTCTTT	NA	NA	TRBV2	TRBJ1-1
CASSITTSGASSTDTQYF	TGTGCCAGCAGCATCACAACCTCTGGGGCGTCGAGCACAGATACGCAGTATTTT	NA	NA	TRBV5-6	TRBJ2-3
CASSVSSRGYEQYF	TGCGCCAGCAGCGTCAGTAGCAGGGGATACGAGCAGTACTTC	NA	NA	TRBV5-1	TRBJ2-7
CASSAYQGRTYNEQFF	TGTGCCAGCAGCGCATATCAGGGTAGGACCTACAATGAGCAGTTCTTC	NA	NA	TRBV9	TRBJ2-1
CASSLETFREQFF	TGTGCCAGCAGCTTAGAGACATTTCGTGAGCAGTTCTTC	NA	NA	TRBV11-2	TRBJ2-1
CASSFPRGGGAGTQYF	TGTGCCAGCAGCTTCCCTCGCGGCGGGGGGGCCGGTACGCAGTATTTT	TRBD2	NA	TRBV5-4	TRBJ2-3
CASSLEPLGELFF	TGTGCCAGCAGCTTGGAGCCGTTGGGGGAGCTGTTTTTT	NA	NA	TRBV11-2	TRBJ2-2
CASSELENTEAFF	TGTGCCAGCAGTGAGCTAGAGAACACTGAAGCTTTCTTT	NA	few	TRBV2	TRBJ1-1
CASSPLLTFYQVGTDTQYF	TGCGCCAGCAGCCCTCTCCTCACGTTCTACCAAGTCGGCACAGATACGCAGTATTTT	NA	NA	TRBV4-1	TRBJ2-3
CASSLNQGGYGYTF	TGTGCCAGCAGTTTGAACCAGGGGGGCTATGGCTACACCTTC	TRBD1	NA	TRBV6-5	TRBJ1-2
CACLWGQKGPGNTIYF	TGTGCCTGCCTATGGGGACAGAAAGGACCTGGAAACACCATATATTTT	TRBD1	NA	TRBV30	TRBJ1-3
CASSIVLTGTGYGYTF	TGTGCCAGCAGTATCGTCCTAACCGGGACAGGCTATGGCTACACCTTC	TRBD1	NA	TRBV27	TRBJ1-2
CASSPRQGADNEQFF	TGTGCCAGCAGCCCGAGACAGGGGGCCGACAATGAGCAGTTCTTC	TRBD1	NA	TRBV3-1/TRBV3-2	TRBJ2-1
CASSLVRGAGSPLHF	TGTGCCAGCAGTTTAGTTCGGGGAGCAGGATCACCCCTCCACTTT	NA	NA	TRBV27	TRBJ1-6
CAINERGDNEQFF	TGTGCCATCAATGAGCGGGGGGACAATGAGCAGTTCTTC	TRBD2	NA	TRBV10-3	TRBJ2-1
CASSDPGTGYEQYF	TGTGCCAGCTCAGACCCCGGGACAGGGTACGAGCAGTACTTC	TRBD1	NA	TRBV18	TRBJ2-7
CASSLGPGEAFF	TGTGCCAGCAGCTTGGGGCCAGGTGAAGCTTTCTTT	NA	NA	TRBV5-6	TRBJ1-1
CASSDIRGRETQYF	TGTGCCAGCAGTGATATTAGGGGAAGAGAGACCCAGTACTTC	NA	NA	TRBV2	TRBJ2-5
CASSVRPTKNTEAFF	TGTGCCAGCAGCGTACGGCCTACTAAGAACACTGAAGCTTTCTTT	NA	once	TRBV9	TRBJ1-1
CASSSRLAGSGELFF	TGTGCCAGCAGCTCCCGACTAGCGGGGTCCGGGGAGCTGTTTTTT	TRBD2	NA	TRBV2	TRBJ2-2
CASSLGRGRDTGELFF	TGTGCCAGCAGCTTAGGCAGGGGGCGCGACACCGGGGAGCTGTTTTTT	TRBD1	NA	TRBV11-3	TRBJ2-2
CATATGRTGELFF	TGTGCCACCGCGACAGGGAGGACCGGGGAGCTGTTTTTT	NA	NA	TRBV19	TRBJ2-2
CASTGFYEQFF	TGTGCCAGCACCGGGTTCTATGAGCAGTTCTTC	NA	NA	TRBV2	TRBJ2-1
CASSEGRINTEAFF	TGTGCCAGCAGTGAGGGCAGGATTAACACTGAAGCTTTCTTT	NA	NA	TRBV2	TRBJ1-1
CASSTRTGANTEAFF	TGTGCCAGCAGCACCAGGACAGGGGCTAACACTGAAGCTTTCTTT	TRBD1	NA	TRBV7-9	TRBJ1-1
CASSFPSAQGNYGYTF	TGTGCCAGCAGCTTCCCCAGCGCTCAAGGAAACTATGGCTACACCTTC	NA	NA	TRBV13	TRBJ1-2
CASTLIQGSSYEQYF	TGTGCCAGCACCTTGATACAGGGCAGTTCCTACGAGCAGTACTTC	NA	NA	TRBV7-9	TRBJ2-7
CASSPYRGVELHF	TGTGCCAGCAGTCCGTACCGTGGAGTCGAGCTCCACTTT	NA	NA	TRBV27	TRBJ1-6
CASSTGTGVNYGYTF	TGTGCCAGTAGTACCGGGACAGGGGTTAACTATGGCTACACCTTC	TRBD1	NA	TRBV19	TRBJ1-2
CASSYSRGAGYTF	TGTGCCAGCAGTTACTCGCGCGGGGCTGGCTACACCTTC	NA	NA	TRBV6-5	TRBJ1-2
CASSRTEYNEQFF	TGTGCCAGCAGTCGAACAGAATACAATGAGCAGTTCTTC	NA	NA	TRBV12-3/TRBV12-4	TRBJ2-1
CASSTSGGSYNEQFF	TGTGCCAGCAGCACTAGCGGGGGTTCATACAATGAGCAGTTCTTC	TRBD2	NA	TRBV11-3	TRBJ2-1
CASSLRGENTEAFF	TGTGCCAGCAGCTTACGGGGGGAGAACACTGAAGCTTTCTTT	NA	NA	TRBV11-1	TRBJ1-1
CAIPPGLSSYEQYF	TGCGCCATCCCCCCGGGACTATCCTCCTACGAGCAGTACTTC	TRBD2	NA	TRBV5-1	TRBJ2-7